A selection of T cell receptor beta chains follows, all from one sample in a study of shared clonotypes between healthy human individuals. The method was immunoSEQ multiplex PCR; TCRdb's version includes in-frame clones alone and lacks a portion of them. The sample consists of around 1.1 million clones, approximately 80% of them appearing once. Sample: memory CD4+ T cells from PBMCs. Every receptor here comes from a young man in good health. Some clones in this sample may be carry-over from other donors' samples. The CDR3 runs from the conserved cysteine through the conserved F or W.

v_call cdr3_aa
TRBV6-6 CASSSPDRAQNYGYTF
TRBV10-3 CAISGPRGDTQYF
TRBV6-6 CASNRQGGSNQPQHF
TRBV7-6 CASSGTRGAEAFF
TRBV30 CAWSQRDYPYEQYF
TRBV5-1 CASSYGTSGTGELFF
TRBV7-2 CASSSLQGVRGYTF
TRBV9 CASSPPYRDRAYEDYGYTF
TRBV5-4 CASSLGADTYNEQFF
TRBV7-8 CASSPFGGDTGELFF
TRBV7-3 CASSATGGGEQYF
TRBV4-3 CASSQAILKTGMSNEKLFF
TRBV6-1 CASSAYWDPTEAFF
TRBV30 CAWTGEDTEAFF
TRBV6-1 CASSGRYKGTDQPQHF
TRBV5-1 CASRGGTGSHEQYF
TRBV5-6 CASSTLAPKGNEQFF
TRBV28 CASSSGQDYEQYF
TRBV6-5 CASIPQVGNEQFF
TRBV5-1 CASSAGQGYPGELFF
TRBV7-2 CASSSGPPNPYEQYF
TRBV4-1 CASSLQGRGETQYF
TRBV5-1 CASSFAGEINEQFF
TRBV11-2 CASSLNRGGNTEAFF
TRBV7-6 CASSPIGTGGGTEAFF
TRBV5-4 CASSGAGQGAPDTQYF
TRBV5-1 CASSLLGQGPYEQYF
TRBV27 CAFRPLAGSSYNEQFF
TRBV7-2 CASSRPDGIPAFF
TRBV4-2 CASSQERAGGPTDTQYF
TRBV30 CAWSGTSNEQFF
TRBV30 CAWTGDRGLYEQYF
TRBV6-1 CASRVTGAYEQYF
TRBV2 CASRFPGPGVGANVLTF
TRBV7-8 CASSASYEQYF
TRBV27 CASSNSGLTDTGELFF
TRBV6-6 CASKVGGSTDTQYF
TRBV14 CASSFQGATGTQYF
TRBV25-1 CASSGNEGWDRGNTIYF
TRBV27 CASSLGGRGIAGVRGADTQYF